This TCR beta chain was recorded in a study of shared clonotypes between healthy human individuals (dated by TCRdb to the early 2020s). Describing the broader study: The cohort comprised a couple of women and a few men aged 18 to 49 years. Each donor's leukapheresis produced roughly between about 0.9 and 9.5 billion PBMCs. The study deeply sequenced blood TCR repertoires of several healthy adults to estimate repertoire size and the extent of clonotype sharing between individuals. Per donor, three plates each were used for CD4 naive and CD4 memory, two for CD8 naive, and one for CD8 memory. To increase sequencing depth and limit assay-specific biases, different laboratories used diverse techniques to prepare libraries and sequence TCR repertoires.

Using the deep immunoSEQ assay, multiplex PCR amplified TCR CDR3 regions from genomic DNA. Extracted genomic DNA from each cell subset was spread evenly across all wells of several immunoSEQ 96-well plates, with each plate serving as a replicate. Each replicate PCR for sorted subsets received about 200 ng genomic DNA, equal to tens of thousands of T cell genomes. Purified libraries were quantified with a Qubit 3.0 fluorometer, sized on a Bioanalyzer 2100, and re-quantified with the KAPA Library Quantification kit. Every immunoSEQ 96-well plate was sequenced on a dedicated single-read 150-cycle Illumina NextSeq 550 flow cell. The paper's data handling went like this. Because the immunoSEQ output included only junctional sequences and no quality scores, the filtering could not be the same as the filtering used for full-length reads. To assign V/J genes and CDR3, sequences were annotated against IMGT germline references using PyIR, a Python wrapper for IgBLAST v1.9. Reads were removed for weak V/J assignments (E-value above 1e-6), missing CDR3, stop codons, out-of-frame junctions, or ambiguous translated residues. V3J clonotypes were defined as sequences sharing an identical inferred V gene, J gene, and CDR3 amino acid sequence. Percentage overlap between repertoires was computed as shared unique clonotypes divided by the size of the smaller repertoire. Richness of each repertoire was evaluated using RTK rarefaction, the Chao1 estimator, and Recon v2.1 estimates of unobserved clonotypes. Generation probabilities for all TCRbeta clonotypes obtained by the gDNA method from a handful of donors were computed using OLGA. The table was pulled from immuneACCESS by TCRdb, which kept in-frame rearrangements only. Such tables lose some clones; where checked, under half of the loss comes from unresolved V genes, and the rest has no known cause. V, J and clone size are taken as reported in that table, and D and trimming were inferred from the DNA itself. The sample data list some 1,400,000 clones, and roughly 96% of these were observed just once. The ten largest clones capture about 1.2% of the sample.

The CDR3 goes from the cysteine to the phenylalanine over 14 residues. Left in the record is the CDR3 DNA by itself, 42 bases read in frame from the first base. V sheds 7 bases and J sheds 4 bases, leaving 14 bases between their ends. The germline V gene sets CDR1 to SNHLY and CDR2 to FYNNEI. The donors were healthy, HIV-negative adults with no recently reported acute infections or vaccinations. All donors were Caucasian adults living in Nashville, Tennessee, USA. CD4+ T cells were enriched through magnetic negative selection, after which naive cells were positively selected on CD45RA and the remaining negative fraction served as the memory subset. Blood was collected by leukapheresis, and PBMCs were isolated by Ficoll-Histopaque density gradient centrifugation and then cryopreserved in liquid nitrogen vapor phase. Purity and quantity of every magnetically sorted T cell population were checked by analytical flow cytometry. Genomic DNA was isolated from every sorted fraction and measured by UV absorbance on a Nanodrop 2000c.

Note on this clone: What this receptor recognizes is not known. Nothing much larger sits one base from this clone, and base qualities are not available.

The full study reports these points: The genetic and exposure-history diversity represented was limited by the small number of donors. Sampling was restricted to blood, and TCR repertoires in tissues likely differ from the TCR repertoires found in blood. Across a few donors, approximately 4.9% of naive CD4, approximately 3.6% of naive CD8, about 2.3% of memory CD4, and 0.4% of memory CD8 clonotypes were shared. Incomplete sequencing was indicated by rarefaction of sorted-subset datasets, despite the large sequencing depth. Based on pairwise subsampling, the degree of clonotype sharing among donors was expected to be affected by sequencing depth. Compared with non-shared clonotypes, clonotypes shared by all four sorted-subset donors had higher generation probabilities. Larger estimated clonotype richness was generally found for naive subsets than for memory subsets.

Recombination connected TRBV2 to TRBJ1-5; matching of 5 bases hints at TRBD1 as the D gene. Sequences were obtained from naive CD4+ T cells sorted from blood. Taken with the paper, the label for cell subset or site translates to: CD45RA+ positively selected. This clonotype originated in a man aged 25 to 45 in good health. The nucleotide sequence reads as follows: TGTGCCAGCAATGTGGTGAAGGGGAATCAGCCCCAGCATTTT. This is translated as CASNVVKGNQPQHF.